The present entry profiles one T cell receptor beta chain with its context. Per the original data handling: Cell counts per sample came from amplifying reference gene primers. Clones were read by immunoSEQ multiplex PCR, and TCRdb kept only the in-frame ones, dropping some. That table is the source of V, J and clone size, and D and trimming were worked out from the DNA. Of more than 85,000 clones listed, 81% are singletons. The sample belongs to a study of blood T cell repertoires in COVID-19. Study as a whole: The study drew acute and convalescent COVID-19 samples from the United States, Italy and Spain. Nucleic acid was either cDNA or gDNA, and it came from T cells, B-cell-depleted T cells, or PBMCs.

Trimming left V 6 bases short and J 0 bases short, with 12 bases between. CDR1 is SGHAT and CDR2 is FQNNGV in the germline V gene. This CDR3 comprises 15 residues. Sequencing input: peripheral blood. This TCR came from a man at least 80 years old with active or convalescent COVID-19. V is TRBV11-2 and J is TRBJ1-3, with a possible D match to TRBD1 (5 bases). The CDR3 nucleotides are TGTGCCAGCAGAGCGGGACTCAGCTCTGGAAACACCATATATTTT. Protein: CASRAGLSSGNTIYF.